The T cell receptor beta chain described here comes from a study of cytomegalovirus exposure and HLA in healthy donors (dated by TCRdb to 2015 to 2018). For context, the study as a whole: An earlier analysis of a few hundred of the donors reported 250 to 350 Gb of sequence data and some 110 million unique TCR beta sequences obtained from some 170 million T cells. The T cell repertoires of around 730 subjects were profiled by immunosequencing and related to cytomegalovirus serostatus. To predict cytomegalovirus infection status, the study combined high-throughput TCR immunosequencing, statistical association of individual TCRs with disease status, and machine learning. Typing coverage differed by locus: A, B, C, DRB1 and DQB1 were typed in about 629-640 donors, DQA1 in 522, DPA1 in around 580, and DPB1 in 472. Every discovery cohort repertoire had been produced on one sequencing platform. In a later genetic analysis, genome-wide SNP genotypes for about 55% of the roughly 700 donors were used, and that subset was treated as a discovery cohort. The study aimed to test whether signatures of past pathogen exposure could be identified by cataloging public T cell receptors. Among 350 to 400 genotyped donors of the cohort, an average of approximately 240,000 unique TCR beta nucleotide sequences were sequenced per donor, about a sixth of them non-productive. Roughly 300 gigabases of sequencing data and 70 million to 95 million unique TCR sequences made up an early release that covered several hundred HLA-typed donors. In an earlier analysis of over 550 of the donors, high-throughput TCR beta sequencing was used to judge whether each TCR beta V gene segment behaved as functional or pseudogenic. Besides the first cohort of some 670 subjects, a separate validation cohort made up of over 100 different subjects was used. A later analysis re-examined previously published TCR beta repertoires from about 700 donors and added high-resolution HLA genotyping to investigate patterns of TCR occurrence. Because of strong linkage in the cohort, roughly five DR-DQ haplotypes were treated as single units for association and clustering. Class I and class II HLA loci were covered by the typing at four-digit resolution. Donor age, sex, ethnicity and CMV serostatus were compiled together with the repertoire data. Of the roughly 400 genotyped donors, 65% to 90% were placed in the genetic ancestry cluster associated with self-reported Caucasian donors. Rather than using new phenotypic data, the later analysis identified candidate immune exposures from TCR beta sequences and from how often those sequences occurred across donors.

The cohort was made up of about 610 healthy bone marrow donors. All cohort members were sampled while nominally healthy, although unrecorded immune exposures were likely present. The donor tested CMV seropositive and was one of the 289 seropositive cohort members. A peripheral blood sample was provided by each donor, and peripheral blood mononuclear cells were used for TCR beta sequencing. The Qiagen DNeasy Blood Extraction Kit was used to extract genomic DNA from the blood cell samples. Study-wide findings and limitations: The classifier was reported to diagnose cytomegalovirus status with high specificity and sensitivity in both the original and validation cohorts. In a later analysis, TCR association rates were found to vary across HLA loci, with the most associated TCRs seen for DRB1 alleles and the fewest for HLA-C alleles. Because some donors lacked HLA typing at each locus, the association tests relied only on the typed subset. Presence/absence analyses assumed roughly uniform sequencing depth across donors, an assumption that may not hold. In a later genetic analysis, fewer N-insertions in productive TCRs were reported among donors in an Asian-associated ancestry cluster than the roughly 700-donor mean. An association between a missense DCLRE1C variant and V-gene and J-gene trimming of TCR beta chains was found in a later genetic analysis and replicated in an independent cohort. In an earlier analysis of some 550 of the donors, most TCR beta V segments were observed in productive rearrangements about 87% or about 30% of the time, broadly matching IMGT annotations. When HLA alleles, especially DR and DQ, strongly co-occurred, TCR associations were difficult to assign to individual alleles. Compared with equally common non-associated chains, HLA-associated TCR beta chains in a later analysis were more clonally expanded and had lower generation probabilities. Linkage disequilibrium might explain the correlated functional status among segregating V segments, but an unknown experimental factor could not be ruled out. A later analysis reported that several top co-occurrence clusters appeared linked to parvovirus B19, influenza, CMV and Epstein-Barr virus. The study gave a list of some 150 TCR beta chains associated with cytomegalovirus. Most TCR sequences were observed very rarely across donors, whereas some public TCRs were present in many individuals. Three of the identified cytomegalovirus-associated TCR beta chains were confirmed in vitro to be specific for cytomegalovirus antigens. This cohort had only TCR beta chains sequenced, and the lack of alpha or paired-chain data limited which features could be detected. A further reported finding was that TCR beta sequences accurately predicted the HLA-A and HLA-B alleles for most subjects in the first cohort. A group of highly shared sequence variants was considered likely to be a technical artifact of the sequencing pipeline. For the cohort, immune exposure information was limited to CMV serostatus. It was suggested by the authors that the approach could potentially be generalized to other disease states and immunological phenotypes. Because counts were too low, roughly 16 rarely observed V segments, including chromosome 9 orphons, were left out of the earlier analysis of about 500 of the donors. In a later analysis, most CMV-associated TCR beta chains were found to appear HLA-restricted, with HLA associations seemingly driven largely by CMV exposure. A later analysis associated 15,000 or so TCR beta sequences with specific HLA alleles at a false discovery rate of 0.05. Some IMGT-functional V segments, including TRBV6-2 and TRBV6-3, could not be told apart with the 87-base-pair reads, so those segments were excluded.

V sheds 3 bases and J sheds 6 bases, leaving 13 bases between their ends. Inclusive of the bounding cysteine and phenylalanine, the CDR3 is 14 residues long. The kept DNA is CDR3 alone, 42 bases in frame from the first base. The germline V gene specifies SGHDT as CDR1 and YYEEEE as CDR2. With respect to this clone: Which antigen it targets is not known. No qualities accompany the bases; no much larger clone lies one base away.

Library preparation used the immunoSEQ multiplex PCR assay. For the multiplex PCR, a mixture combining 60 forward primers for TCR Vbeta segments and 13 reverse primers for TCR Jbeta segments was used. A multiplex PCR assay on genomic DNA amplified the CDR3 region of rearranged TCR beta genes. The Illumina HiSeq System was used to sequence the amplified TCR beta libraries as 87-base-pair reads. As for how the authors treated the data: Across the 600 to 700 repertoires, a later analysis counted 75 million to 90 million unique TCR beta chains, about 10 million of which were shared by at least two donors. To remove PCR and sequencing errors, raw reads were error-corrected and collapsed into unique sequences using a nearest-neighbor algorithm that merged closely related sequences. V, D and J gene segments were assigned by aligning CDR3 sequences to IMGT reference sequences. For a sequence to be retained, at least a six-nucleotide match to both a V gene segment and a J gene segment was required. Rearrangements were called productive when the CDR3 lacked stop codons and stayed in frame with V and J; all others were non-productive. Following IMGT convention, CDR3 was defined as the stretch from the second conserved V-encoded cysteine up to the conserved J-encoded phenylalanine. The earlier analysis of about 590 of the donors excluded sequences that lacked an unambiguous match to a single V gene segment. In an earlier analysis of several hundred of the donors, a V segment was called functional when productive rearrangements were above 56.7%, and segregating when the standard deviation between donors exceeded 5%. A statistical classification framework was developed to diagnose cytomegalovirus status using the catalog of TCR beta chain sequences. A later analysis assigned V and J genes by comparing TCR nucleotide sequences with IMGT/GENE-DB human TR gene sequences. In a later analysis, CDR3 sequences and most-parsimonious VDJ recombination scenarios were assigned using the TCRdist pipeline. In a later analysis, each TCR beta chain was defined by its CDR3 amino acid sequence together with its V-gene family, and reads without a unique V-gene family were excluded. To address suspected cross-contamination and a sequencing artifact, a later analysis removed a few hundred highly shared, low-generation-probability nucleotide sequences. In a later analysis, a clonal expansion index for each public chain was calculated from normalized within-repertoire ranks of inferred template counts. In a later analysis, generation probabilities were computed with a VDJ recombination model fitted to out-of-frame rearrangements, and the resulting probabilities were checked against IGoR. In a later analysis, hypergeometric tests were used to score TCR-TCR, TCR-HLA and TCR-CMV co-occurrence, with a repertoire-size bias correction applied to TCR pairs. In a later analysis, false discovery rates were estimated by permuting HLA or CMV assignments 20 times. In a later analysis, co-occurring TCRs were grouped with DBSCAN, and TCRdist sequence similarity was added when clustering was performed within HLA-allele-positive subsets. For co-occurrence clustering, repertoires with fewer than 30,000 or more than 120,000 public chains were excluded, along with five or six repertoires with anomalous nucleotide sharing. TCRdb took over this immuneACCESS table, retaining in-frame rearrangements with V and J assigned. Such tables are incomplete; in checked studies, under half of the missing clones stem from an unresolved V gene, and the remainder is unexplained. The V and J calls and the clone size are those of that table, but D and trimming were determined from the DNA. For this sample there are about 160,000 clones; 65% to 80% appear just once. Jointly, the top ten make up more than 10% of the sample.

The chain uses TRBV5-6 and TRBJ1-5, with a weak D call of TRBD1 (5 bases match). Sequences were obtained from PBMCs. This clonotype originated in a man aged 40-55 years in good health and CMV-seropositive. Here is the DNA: TGTGCCAGCAGCTATTCTGACAGAATTCAGCCCCAGCATTTT. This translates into CASSYSDRIQPQHF.